The text below deals with one T cell receptor beta chain. This clonotype was counted many times. Its antigen remains unidentified. Base qualities are not recorded, but no much larger clone differs from it by a single base. This entry belongs to a study of CD8+CD57+ T cells in acquired aplastic anemia listed by TCRdb under 2018. Concerning the study at large: A mean of about 3 ug of DNA, ranging from roughly 0.2 to 30 ug, was extracted from sorted CD4+ and CD8+ cells. A CD8+CD57+ expansion meant a frequency higher than the mean frequency seen in healthy subjects. Overall study outcomes, separate from this receptor: About 29 CD8+ CDR3 sequences were found to be shared between patients and controls, but these sequences appeared to be highly expressed in patients and within the immunodominant clones of the patients. Patients and healthy controls showed no significant difference in CD8+ Simpson's diversity (P=0.060).

Patients chosen for sequencing had shown expansion of CD8+CD57+ cells by flow cytometry. Every patient had a diagnosis of severe acquired aplastic anemia based on International Study of Aplastic Anemia and Agranulocytosis and Camitta criteria. Patients had received no therapy at the time of blood sampling. The study deep-sequenced TCR repertoires of sorted CD4+ and CD8+ blood T cells from severe aplastic anemia patients and healthy subjects. Patients were enrolled under clinicaltrials.gov protocols 00001620, 01623167, 00001397, 00071045, 00081523 and 00961064 in the USA. Ficoll-Paque density gradient centrifugation was used to isolate peripheral blood mononuclear cells. CD4+ and CD8+ T cells were sorted by FACS or magnetic beads before DNA extraction. TCR beta VDJ combination and CDR3 sequence profiling used genomic DNA as the template. An Illumina HiSeq 2000 was the platform used for TCR repertoire sequencing. Regarding the original processing steps: TRBV/TRBJ rearrangement plots, CDR3 size and DJ length profiles, and Simpson's diversity index were used to assess repertoires. The most abundant DNA sequence in the deep sequencing data was taken as the immunodominant clone. CDR3 amino acid sequences were screened for sharing across subjects and were compared with published repertoires and the VDJdb database. TCRdb reanalyzed the raw reads on its own, using fastp at Q25 for trimming and MiXCR for clone calling, and kept in-frame beta chains. Rows matching on CDR3 protein sequence are summarized as one entry with the most common DNA and genes. The authors' filters were not applied to this entry. In this sample the table shows some 120,000 distinct CDR3 sequences, about 40% of which occur a single time. Over 2% of the sample is in the top ten clones.

The TCR comes from a human donor with aplastic anemia. Sequences were obtained from sorted CD4+, CD8+, or CD8+CD57+ T cells (not recorded which) from PBMCs.

The CDR3 region reads CASSFGADEKLFF. DNA sequence: TGTGCCAGCAGCTTCGGTGCTGATGAAAAACTGTTTTTT. This receptor chain uses TRBV7-9 and TRBJ1-4; the D gene remains uncertain. The junction carries 8 bases between V and J, which are trimmed by 3 bases and 6 bases respectively. As encoded in the germline V gene (reference sequence), CDR1 is SEHNR while CDR2 is FQNEAQ. The CDR3 goes from the cysteine to the phenylalanine over 13 residues. This entry keeps only the CDR3 DNA: 39 bases, framed from base 1.